The 9 T cell receptor beta chains below come from one sample, sequenced in a study of blood T cell repertoires in COVID-19 (dated by TCRdb to 2020 to 2022). The library was produced with the immunoSEQ multiplex PCR assay. Not all clones reach the TCRdb copy of this immuneACCESS table, which keeps in-frame sequences only. Checked studies attribute under half of the gap to unresolved V genes and leave the rest unexplained. The sample profile shows roughly 110,000 clones; more than 80% of them were found once. Clones ranked in the top ten supply more than 5% of the sample. What was sequenced was peripheral blood. All receptors derive from an older woman with COVID-19, enrolled during active disease.

The chain recombines TRBV28 with TRBJ2-6; D gene uncertain. This CDR3 has 16 residues. Trimming pared 1 base from V and 0 bases from J, leaving 7 bases between. CDR1 is MDHEN and CDR2 is SYDVKM in the germline V gene. CDR3 loop: CASSLSGNSGANVLTF. The CDR3 DNA reads as TGTGCCAGCAGTTTATCAGGCAACTCTGGGGCCAACGTCCTGACTTTC.

This sequence joins TRBV6-5 and TRBJ2-1; D is possibly TRBD1 (6 bases). The CDR3 runs 14 residues. The V end lost 8 bases, the J end lost 0 bases, and 11 bases lay between the germline ends. In germline, CDR1 is MNHEY, CDR2 SVGAGI. The CDR3 reads CASAQGSSYNEQFF. The CDR3 nucleotides are TGTGCCAGCGCTCAGGGGAGCTCCTACAATGAGCAGTTCTTC.

The chain recombines TRBV10-3 with TRBJ2-4, with a possible D match to TRBD1 (6 bases). This CDR3 comprises 15 residues. Per germline, CDR1 ENHRY and CDR2 SYGVKD. V lost 5 bases to trimming and J lost 4 bases, with 15 bases between them. The CDR3 DNA reads TGTGCCATCAGTCCTCGGGACACCAAAAAAAACATTCAGTACTTC. It specifies CAISPRDTKKNIQYF.

This clone showed up just a few times. The chain combines TRBV28 with TRBJ1-2; no clear D gene. The CDR3 has 13 residues. The V gene's germline CDR1 is MDHEN and CDR2 SYDVKM. V was shortened by 7 bases and J by 6 bases, with 15 bases between the two germline ends. CDR3 loop: CASTSPGRHGYTF. The DNA for the CDR3 is TGTGCCAGCACCTCCCCAGGTAGACATGGCTACACCTTC.

The genes are TRBV10-3 and TRBJ2-7; D ambiguous. Trimming took 3 bases from V and 0 from J, leaving 6 bases between them. This CDR3 has 13 amino acids. Germline V gives CDR1 ENHRY, CDR2 SYGVKD. The CDR3 spells CAISDKSSYEQYF. The CDR3 DNA follows: TGTGCCATCAGTGACAAGAGCTCCTACGAGCAGTACTTC.

V gene TRBV18 combines with J gene TRBJ1-6, with 7 bases identical to TRBD1. Unmatched junction bases numbered 4, after V lost 3 bases and J lost 8 bases. This CDR3 contains 14 residues. Germline CDR1 reads KGHSH; CDR2 reads LQKENI. CDR3 DNA sequence: TGTGCCAGCTCACCGGGACAGATCGATTCACCCCTCCACTTT. Its translation is CASSPGQIDSPLHF.

This chain joins TRBV5-1 and TRBJ2-7; D is possibly TRBD2 (5 bases). The CDR3 covers 15 residues. Germline lookup yields CDR1 SGHRS and CDR2 YFSETQ. V gave up 0 bases and J gave up 7 bases, with 17 bases separating them. The CDR3 DNA reads TGCGCCAGCAGCTTGGTCCGAGCGGATCTGGGGGAGCAGTACTTC. Its translation is CASSLVRADLGEQYF.

The rearrangement joins TRBV7-9 to TRBJ1-3, with D unclear. Germline V gene sequence: CDR1 SEHNR, CDR2 FQNEAQ (reference sequence). The CDR3 has 14 residues. Trimming pared 0 bases from V and 4 bases from J, leaving 7 bases between. The CDR3 DNA reads as TGTGCCAGCAGCTTAGCGGCAGCGGGAAACACCATATATTTT. This sequence encodes CASSLAAAGNTIYF.

The chain carries TRBV19 and TRBJ1-1; D is unclear. The V and J ends lost 3 bases and 1 base respectively, with 12 bases between them. This CDR3 is built from 15 residues. Germline V gives CDR1 LNHDA, CDR2 SQIVND (reference sequence). The CDR3 region is CASSISLRENTEAFF. DNA of the CDR3: TGTGCCAGTAGTATTTCACTCCGTGAGAACACTGAAGCTTTCTTT.